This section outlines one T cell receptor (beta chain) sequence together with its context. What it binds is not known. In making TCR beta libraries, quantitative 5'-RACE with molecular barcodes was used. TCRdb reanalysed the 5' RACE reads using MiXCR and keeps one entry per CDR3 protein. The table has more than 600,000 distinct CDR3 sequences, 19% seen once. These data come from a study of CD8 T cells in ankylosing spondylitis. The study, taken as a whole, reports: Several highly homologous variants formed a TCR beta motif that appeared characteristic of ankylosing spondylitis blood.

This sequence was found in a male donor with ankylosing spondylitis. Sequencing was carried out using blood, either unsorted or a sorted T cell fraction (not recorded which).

CDR3 sequence (DNA): TGTGCCAGCAGCTTGTTTCTAGCGGGGGACAATGAGCAGTTCTTC. The encoded protein is CASSLFLAGDNEQFF. V is TRBV5-6 and J is TRBJ2-1; 10 nucleotides match TRBD2. CDR1 SGHDT and CDR2 YYEEEE come from the germline V gene. The CDR3 contains 15 residues. The junction had 3 bases not matched to a gene; V was cut back by 1 base and J by 5 bases.